A selection of T cell receptor beta chains follows, all from one sample in a study of blood T cell repertoires in COVID-19. Assay: immunoSEQ multiplex PCR; the TCRdb copy retains only in-frame clones and omits some. The repertoire has around 450,000 clones, about 85% of them found once; the top ten carry around 0.7%. The sequenced sample was PBMCs or T cells enriched from blood (not recorded which). These receptors all stem from a young woman who had recovered from COVID-19. Each CDR3 is given with its conserved first and last residue. Fields, in order: D gene, clone size, J gene, V gene, CDR3 DNA, CDR3 protein. D genes are given only for firm matches. Size is stated for part of the rows, as once, few or many counts, or as a class when the clone is expanded.

>.|.|TRBJ1-6|TRBV27
TGTGCCAGCAGTTTAGAGGTCACCCCCTGGTCACCCCTCCACTTT
CASSLEVTPWSPLHF
>TRBD1|.|TRBJ2-7|TRBV6-2/TRBV6-3
TGTGCCAGCAGTCCGAACAAAAGGAGGACAGGGGGGAACGAGCAGTACTTC
CASSPNKRRTGGNEQYF
>.|.|TRBJ1-2|TRBV2
TGTGCCAGCAGTGCGGGGAGGGAGGGCTATGGCTACACCTTC
CASSAGREGYGYTF
>TRBD1|.|TRBJ1-1|TRBV6-5
TGTGCCAGCAGAGACAGGGGGTATGACACTGAAGCTTTCTTT
CASRDRGYDTEAFF
>.|.|TRBJ1-3|TRBV5-1
TGCGCCAGCAGCTGGAGAGGCATCCCTGGAAACACCATATATTTT
CASSWRGIPGNTIYF
>.|.|TRBJ1-5|TRBV28
TGTGCCAGCTCAGAAGTTCAGCCCCAGCATTTT
CASSEVQPQHF
>TRBD1|.|TRBJ2-2|TRBV7-3
TGTGCCAGCAGCTTTACCGGGACAGGGGCGAACACCGGGGAGCTGTTTTTT
CASSFTGTGANTGELFF
>.|.|TRBJ1-1|TRBV12-3/TRBV12-4
TGTGCCAGCAGTCCGAGGGTCGGCACTGAAGCTTTCTTT
CASSPRVGTEAFF
>.|.|TRBJ1-2|TRBV7-9
TGTGCCAGCAGCTTAGAAGCAAGTCCCCTCTATGGCTACACCTTC
CASSLEASPLYGYTF
>.|.|TRBJ2-7|TRBV2
TGTGCCAGCACTAGCGAGTACGAGCAGTACTTC
CASTSEYEQYF
>TRBD1|.|TRBJ1-1|TRBV5-4
TGTGCCAGCAGCCCTCCCGGGACAGTGAACACTGAAGCTTTCTTT
CASSPPGTVNTEAFF
>.|.|TRBJ2-2|TRBV10-3
TGTGCCATCTCTGATGTGGGGGGGCATGGCACCGGGGAGCTGTTTTTT
CAISDVGGHGTGELFF
>TRBD1|.|TRBJ1-1|TRBV5-5
TGTGCCAGCAGCGTACACCCGGGACAGACTTTTATGAACACTGAAGCTTTCTTT
CASSVHPGQTFMNTEAFF
>.|.|TRBJ2-3|TRBV12-5
TGTGCTAGTGGCACAGGGTCTTCTGGCACAGATACGCAGTATTTT
CASGTGSSGTDTQYF
>.|.|TRBJ1-3|TRBV7-9
TGTGCCAGCAGCTTAGCCTTCTCTGGAAACACCATATATTTT
CASSLAFSGNTIYF
>.|.|TRBJ2-1|TRBV14
TGTGCCAGCAGCCAAGATACGGGGTTCCTGAAGGTGCATGAGCAGTTCTTC
CASSQDTGFLKVHEQFF
>TRBD1|.|TRBJ2-5|TRBV3-1/TRBV3-2
TGTGCCAGCAGCCAAGTACTGGGACAGGGGGACCAAGAGACCCAGTACTTC
CASSQVLGQGDQETQYF
>TRBD1|.|TRBJ1-6|TRBV15
TGTGCCACCTCTAGGGACAGGCTCACCGGGGGTTCACCCCTCCACTTT
CATSRDRLTGGSPLHF
>.|.|TRBJ2-3|TRBV6-5
TGTGCCAGCAGTCCCTGGGAGGGGGGAAGAACGCAGTATTTT
CASSPWEGGRTQYF
>.|once|TRBJ1-2|TRBV6-9
TGTGCCAGCAGTTTCTTGGAGGGAGGCTACACCTTC
CASSFLEGGYTF
>.|.|TRBJ2-7|TRBV2
TGTGCCAGCGAGGCCGCGTACGAGCAGTACTTC
CASEAAYEQYF
>TRBD1|.|TRBJ1-5|TRBV19
TGTGCCAGTAGTCCGGACAGGGACGGACAGCCCCAGCATTTT
CASSPDRDGQPQHF
>.|.|TRBJ2-7|TRBV5-1
TGCGCCAGCAGCTTTGCCCCGGGAGAGCAGTACTTC
CASSFAPGEQYF
>.|.|TRBJ1-6|TRBV30
TGTGCCTGGAGCGTACTATTAACCTCCTATAATTCACCCCTCCACTTT
CAWSVLLTSYNSPLHF
>.|once|TRBJ2-2|TRBV14
TGTGCCAGCAGCCAAGATTGGGCAGGGCAACGCCGTAGCGGGGAGCTGTTTTTT
CASSQDWAGQRRSGELFF
>.|once|TRBJ1-2|TRBV19
TGTGCCAGTAGATCGGTGAAGCAGGCTGATGGCTACACCTTC
CASRSVKQADGYTF
>TRBD2|.|TRBJ2-3|TRBV2
TGTGCCAGCAGTCCGGCGGGGGGGAAAGATACGCAGTATTTT
CASSPAGGKDTQYF
>.|.|TRBJ1-5|TRBV12-5
TGTGCTAGTGGCCCCGGGGGTACTGTCAATCAGCCCCAGCATTTT
CASGPGGTVNQPQHF
>.|.|TRBJ1-3|TRBV11-2
TGTGCCAGCAGCTTAGTGAAGACAGGACGAATTCATGGAAACACCATATATTTT
CASSLVKTGRIHGNTIYF
>TRBD2|.|TRBJ2-2|TRBV5-1
TGCGCCAGCAGCGCCGGGACTAGATCCGGGGAGCTGTTTTTT
CASSAGTRSGELFF
>TRBD1|.|TRBJ1-4|TRBV5-6
TGTGCCAGCAGCTTGGCCGTACAGGGGGGTGAAAAACTGTTTTTT
CASSLAVQGGEKLFF
>TRBD2|.|TRBJ2-3|TRBV9
TGTGCCAGCAGCGCTGGACTAGCGGGGGGGCAGGCAGATACGCAGTATTTT
CASSAGLAGGQADTQYF
>TRBD2|.|TRBJ2-7|TRBV7-2
TGTGCCAGCAGCGTCGGGACTAGCGGCCATTACGAGCAGTACTTC
CASSVGTSGHYEQYF
>TRBD1|.|TRBJ1-6|TRBV6-4
TGTGCCAGCAGTCCGGACAGGGGGCGAACTAATTCACCCCTCCACTTT
CASSPDRGRTNSPLHF
>TRBD1|few|TRBJ2-7|TRBV2
TGTGCCAGCACTGGACAGGGTATTAACTACGAGCAGTACTTC
CASTGQGINYEQYF
>TRBD1|.|TRBJ2-6|TRBV19
TGTGCCAGTAGTGCAGGGGGCACTGGGGCCAACGTCCTGACTTTC
CASSAGGTGANVLTF
>TRBD1|.|TRBJ1-1|TRBV6-5
TGTGCCAGCAGTTATGACAGGGCGAACACTGAAGCTTTCTTT
CASSYDRANTEAFF
>.|.|TRBJ1-5|TRBV7-8
TGTGCCAGCAGCTTAGAAGGGCGGGGGTATCAGCCCCAGCATTTT
CASSLEGRGYQPQHF
>.|once|TRBJ1-1|TRBV6-5
TGTGCCAGCGCGGGGTGGGGAGAAGGCACTGAAGCTTTCTTT
CASAGWGEGTEAFF
>.|.|TRBJ1-5|TRBV19
TGTGCCAGTAGTTGGGGGGAGGGCAATCAGCCCCAGCATTTT
CASSWGEGNQPQHF
>TRBD1|.|TRBJ1-2|TRBV7-9
TGTGCCAGCAGCCCGACAGGGGGGGCCTATGGCTACACCTTC
CASSPTGGAYGYTF
>.|.|TRBJ1-2|TRBV12-3/TRBV12-4
TGTGCCAGCAGTGCAGACACCAACTATGGCTACACCTTC
CASSADTNYGYTF
>.|.|TRBJ2-2|TRBV5-4
TGTGCCAGCAGCTCCCTCGGAGGGAACACCGGGGAGCTGTTTTTT
CASSSLGGNTGELFF
>.|.|TRBJ2-7|TRBV2
TGTGCCAGCAGTGACGACACAATCTACGAGCAGTACTTC
CASSDDTIYEQYF
>.|.|TRBJ1-1|TRBV7-9
TGTGCCAGCAGCTTATCAAAAACAAACCATGAAGCTTTCTTT
CASSLSKTNHEAFF
>.|.|TRBJ1-1|TRBV28
TGTGCCAGCTGTAAAATCGACAGGACCACTGAAGCTTTCTTT
CASCKIDRTTEAFF
>.|.|TRBJ1-3|TRBV5-6
TGTGCCAGCAGCCCCATGTCGAGCCCATCGTTATCCTCTGGAAACACCATATATTTT
CASSPMSSPSLSSGNTIYF
>.|.|TRBJ1-5|TRBV25-1
TGTGCCAGCGGACCCCACGGGGGTAATCAGCCCCAGCATTTT
CASGPHGGNQPQHF
>TRBD1|.|TRBJ1-2|TRBV25-1
TGTGCCAGCAGTGAAAAGGGGGCCAGGGACACCACTAACTATGGCTACACCTTC
CASSEKGARDTTNYGYTF
>TRBD1|few|TRBJ1-2|TRBV19
TGTGCCAGTAGGATTTTAGACAGGGACTATGGCTACACCTTC
CASRILDRDYGYTF
>TRBD2|once|TRBJ2-1|TRBV3-1/TRBV3-2
TGTGCCAGCAGGCCAAAGCGGGGCTTCTGGAATGAGCAGTTCTTC
CASRPKRGFWNEQFF
>.|.|TRBJ1-4|TRBV7-6
TGTGCCAGCAGCTTACGTGGCAGGGAAGATGAAAAACTGTTTTTT
CASSLRGREDEKLFF
>TRBD1|.|TRBJ2-7|TRBV25-1
TGTGCCAGCAGTGGTAACGAAGGGGACAGGGTCTACGAGCAGTACTTC
CASSGNEGDRVYEQYF
>TRBD1|.|TRBJ1-2|TRBV3-1/TRBV3-2
TGTGCCAGCAGCCATCTTGGGGGACAGGGTGGGATCATCTACACCTTC
CASSHLGGQGGIIYTF
>TRBD2|.|TRBJ2-7|TRBV30
TGTGCCTGGAGTCGGGGGGACGAGCAGTACTTC
CAWSRGDEQYF
>.|.|TRBJ2-1|TRBV9
TGTGCCAGCAGCGTAGATGAGGGAAACCCCTACAATGAGCAGTTCTTC
CASSVDEGNPYNEQFF
>.|.|TRBJ1-2|TRBV19
TGTGCCAGTAGTATACTGGATCAGGGATCGAGCTACACCTTC
CASSILDQGSSYTF
>TRBD1|.|TRBJ2-7|TRBV19
TGTGCCAGTAGCCTGGGACAGGGGATGTACGAGCAGTACTTC
CASSLGQGMYEQYF
>.|.|TRBJ2-1|TRBV9
TGTGCCAGCAGCGTAGTAACCAGCTACAATGAGCAGTTCTTC
CASSVVTSYNEQFF
>.|.|TRBJ2-5|TRBV11-2
TGTGCCAGCAGCCCTGGGGGGGCCAGGGAAGGGACCCAGTACTTC
CASSPGGAREGTQYF